This TCR beta chain was captured in a study of vaccination effects on CD4 cells after COVID-19. Concerning this clone: Its antigen is still unknown.

After expansion with viral peptide pools in the ViraFEST assay, antigen-specific CD4+ T cells were sequenced. CD4+ T cells were isolated after around 10 days of culture. Two doses of either BNT162b2 or mRNA-1273 were given to each participant. Unmatched junction bases numbered 3, after V lost 5 bases and J lost 3 bases. Germline loops: CDR1 LGHDT, CDR2 YNNKEL (reference sequence). This CDR3 is 13 amino acids long. The assay was immunoSEQ multiplex PCR, and TCRdb's table has in-frame clones only and misses some. The sample lists about 24,000 clones, more than 65% occurring once. The gene calls are TRBV3-1 (or the pseudogene TRBV3-2) and TRBJ1-1, with 7 bases fitting TRBD1. The sample consisted of CD4+ T cells from PBMCs cultured with SARS-CoV-2 spike peptides, taken after COVID-19 vaccination. The receptor was isolated from a human donor who received a COVID-19 vaccine. The CDR3 sequence is CASSMQGDTEAFF. The CDR3 DNA follows: TGTGCCAGCAGCATGCAGGGGGACACTGAAGCTTTCTTT.